The rows below give T cell receptor beta chains drawn from one sample of a study of spatial heterogeneity in lung cancer. MiXCR was run by TCRdb on the 5' RACE reads, yielding one entry per CDR3 protein. The repertoire holds under 150,000 distinct CDR3 sequences, with less than 15% as singletons. The input for sequencing was PBMCs, taken at follow-up. Every receptor here comes from a male donor with early-stage non-small cell lung cancer. CDR3s include the opening cysteine and the closing phenylalanine or tryptophan. A D gene is named only where the DNA matches it firmly. The size of a clone is reported for some rows only, either as once, few or many, or as a class for expanded clones.

cdr3_nt: TGTGCCAGCAGCCAAACAGGTTACTATGGCTACACCTTC
cdr3_aa: CASSQTGYYGYTF
v_call: TRBV3-1
clone_size: few
d_call: .
j_call: TRBJ1-2
cdr3_length: 13

cdr3_nt: TGTGCCAGCAGCGGGACTAGAGGGACCGGGGAGCTGTTTTTT
cdr3_aa: CASSGTRGTGELFF
v_call: TRBV6-2/TRBV6-3
clone_size: few
d_call: TRBD2
j_call: TRBJ2-2
cdr3_length: 14

cdr3_nt: TGCGCCAGCAGTGCATCGGTTGGTGAAAAACTGTTTTTT
cdr3_aa: CASSASVGEKLFF
v_call: TRBV10-1
clone_size: few
d_call: .
j_call: TRBJ1-4
cdr3_length: 13

cdr3_nt: TGCGCCAGCAGCTTCGAGGACAGGGTTTTCGAGACCCAGTACTTC
cdr3_aa: CASSFEDRVFETQYF
v_call: TRBV5-1
clone_size: .
d_call: TRBD1
j_call: TRBJ2-5
cdr3_length: 15

cdr3_nt: TGTGCCAGCAGTTCCCCCCACACAGGGGGTCACTATGGCTACACCTTC
cdr3_aa: CASSSPHTGGHYGYTF
v_call: TRBV28
clone_size: .
d_call: TRBD1
j_call: TRBJ1-2
cdr3_length: 16

cdr3_nt: TGTGCCAGCAGTCCCGCGAGGTTCACGGGGGAAGAGACCCAGTACTTC
cdr3_aa: CASSPARFTGEETQYF
v_call: TRBV2
clone_size: .
d_call: .
j_call: TRBJ2-5
cdr3_length: 16

cdr3_nt: TGTGCCGCCTCGGACGGGGCTTCAACTACTGGGGCCAACGTCCTGACTTTC
cdr3_aa: CAASDGASTTGANVLTF
v_call: TRBV7-8
clone_size: many
d_call: .
j_call: TRBJ2-6
cdr3_length: 17

cdr3_nt: TGTGCCATCAGTGAGTCGAGGGATACCCTGCAGTTCTTC
cdr3_aa: CAISESRDTLQFF
v_call: TRBV10-3
clone_size: .
d_call: .
j_call: TRBJ2-1
cdr3_length: 13

cdr3_nt: TGCAGTGCTAGAGTTTCGGGACAGGGCACCCACGAGCAGTACTTC
cdr3_aa: CSARVSGQGTHEQYF
v_call: TRBV20-1
clone_size: many
d_call: TRBD1
j_call: TRBJ2-7
cdr3_length: 15

cdr3_nt: TGTGCCTGGAGTGTACGCTGGACAGCAACCTTCACAGATACGCAGTATTTT
cdr3_aa: CAWSVRWTATFTDTQYF
v_call: TRBV30
clone_size: many
d_call: .
j_call: TRBJ2-3
cdr3_length: 17

cdr3_nt: TGCAGCGTCGGGGACAGCCTCCGGAGGGAAGCTTTCTTT
cdr3_aa: CSVGDSLRREAFF
v_call: TRBV29-1
clone_size: many
d_call: TRBD1
j_call: TRBJ1-1
cdr3_length: 13

cdr3_nt: TGTGCCAGCAGCTTTCGGAGGGGGGGCACAGAGACCCAGTACTTC
cdr3_aa: CASSFRRGGTETQYF
v_call: TRBV7-2
clone_size: many
d_call: .
j_call: TRBJ2-5
cdr3_length: 15

cdr3_nt: TGTGCCATTAGAAGGGACAGGCGGCAGTTCTTC
cdr3_aa: CAIRRDRRQFF
v_call: TRBV10-3
clone_size: many
d_call: TRBD1
j_call: TRBJ2-1
cdr3_length: 11

cdr3_nt: TGCGCCAGCAGACCGACAGGTAGCTCCTACGAGCAGTACTTC
cdr3_aa: CASRPTGSSYEQYF
v_call: TRBV5-1
clone_size: few
d_call: .
j_call: TRBJ2-7
cdr3_length: 14

cdr3_nt: TGTGCCAGCAGGTCGGACAGGGTCACCGGGGAGCTGTTTTTT
cdr3_aa: CASRSDRVTGELFF
v_call: TRBV28
clone_size: .
d_call: TRBD1
j_call: TRBJ2-2
cdr3_length: 14

cdr3_nt: TGTGCCAGCAGTGAAAGGGGGACTGAAGCTTTCTTT
cdr3_aa: CASSERGTEAFF
v_call: TRBV2
clone_size: .
d_call: .
j_call: TRBJ1-1
cdr3_length: 12

cdr3_nt: TGCAGTGGGACAGCAACTAATGAAAAACTGTTTTTT
cdr3_aa: CSGTATNEKLFF
v_call: TRBV20-1
clone_size: many
d_call: .
j_call: TRBJ1-4
cdr3_length: 12

cdr3_nt: TGTGCCAGCAGTTTAACAGGCCGCGTCGACACTGAAGCTTTCTTT
cdr3_aa: CASSLTGRVDTEAFF
v_call: TRBV28
clone_size: .
d_call: .
j_call: TRBJ1-1
cdr3_length: 15

cdr3_nt: TGTGCCAGCAGTTTATCGTCCGGACGACCTAACTATGGCTACACCTTC
cdr3_aa: CASSLSSGRPNYGYTF
v_call: TRBV27
clone_size: .
d_call: .
j_call: TRBJ1-2
cdr3_length: 16

cdr3_nt: TGTGCCAGCAGCTTCCGGGATTCTAATCAGCCCCAGCATTTT
cdr3_aa: CASSFRDSNQPQHF
v_call: TRBV7-2
clone_size: many
d_call: .
j_call: TRBJ1-5
cdr3_length: 14

cdr3_nt: TGCGCCAGCAGCGACAGGACAGGGGGCGTCGGGGAGCTGTTTTTT
cdr3_aa: CASSDRTGGVGELFF
v_call: TRBV4-1
clone_size: many
d_call: TRBD1
j_call: TRBJ2-2
cdr3_length: 15

cdr3_nt: TGTGCCAGCAGCCCCCTCAGGGGCCGCTGGAACACCATATATTTT
cdr3_aa: CASSPLRGRWNTIYF
v_call: TRBV11-2
clone_size: few
d_call: .
j_call: TRBJ1-3
cdr3_length: 15